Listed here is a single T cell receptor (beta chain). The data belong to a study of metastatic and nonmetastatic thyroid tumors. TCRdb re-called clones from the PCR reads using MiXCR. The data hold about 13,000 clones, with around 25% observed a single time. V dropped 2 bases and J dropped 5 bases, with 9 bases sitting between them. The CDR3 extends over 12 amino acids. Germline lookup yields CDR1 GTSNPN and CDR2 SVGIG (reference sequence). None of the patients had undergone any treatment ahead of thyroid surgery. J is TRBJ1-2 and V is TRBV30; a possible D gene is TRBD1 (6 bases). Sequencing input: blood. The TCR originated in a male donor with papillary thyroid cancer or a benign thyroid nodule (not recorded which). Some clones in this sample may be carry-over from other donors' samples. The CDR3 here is CAWSSQGYGYTF. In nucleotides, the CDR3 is TGTGCCTGGAGTTCACAGGGTTATGGCTACACCTTC.